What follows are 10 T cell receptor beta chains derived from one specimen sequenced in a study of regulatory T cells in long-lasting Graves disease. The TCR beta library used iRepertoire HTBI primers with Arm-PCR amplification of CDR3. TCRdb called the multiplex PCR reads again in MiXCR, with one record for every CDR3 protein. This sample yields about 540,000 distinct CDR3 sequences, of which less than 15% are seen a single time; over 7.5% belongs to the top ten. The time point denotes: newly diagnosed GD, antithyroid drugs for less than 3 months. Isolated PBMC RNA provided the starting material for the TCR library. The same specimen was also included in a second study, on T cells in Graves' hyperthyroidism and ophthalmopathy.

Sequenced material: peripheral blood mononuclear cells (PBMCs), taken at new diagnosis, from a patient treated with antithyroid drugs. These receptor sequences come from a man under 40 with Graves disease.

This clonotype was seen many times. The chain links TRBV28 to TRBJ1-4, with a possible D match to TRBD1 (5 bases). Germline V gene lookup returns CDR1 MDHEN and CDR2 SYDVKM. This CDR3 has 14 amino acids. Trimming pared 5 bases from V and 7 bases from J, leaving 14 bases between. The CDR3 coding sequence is TGTGCCAGCAGTGGGGGGGGGAGTGGTGAAAAACTGTTTTTT. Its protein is CASSGGGSGEKLFF.

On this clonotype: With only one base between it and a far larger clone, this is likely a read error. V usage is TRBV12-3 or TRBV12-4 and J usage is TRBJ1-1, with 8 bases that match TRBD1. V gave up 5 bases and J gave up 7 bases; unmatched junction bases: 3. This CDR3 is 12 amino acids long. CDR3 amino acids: CASSAGQDEAFF. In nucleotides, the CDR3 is TGTGCCAGCAGTGCGGGACAGGATGAAGCTTTCTTT.

CDR3 nucleotides: TGTGCCAGCAGCTCCTCAGGGGTTGGTAACTATGGCTACACCTTC. This codes for CASSSSGVGNYGYTF. V is TRBV11-2 and J is TRBJ1-2, with D perhaps TRBD1 (6 bases). The CDR3 loop spans 15 amino acids. Germline CDR1 and CDR2: SGHAT and FQNNGV. Deletions cut 4 bases from V and 1 base from J, with 13 bases between.

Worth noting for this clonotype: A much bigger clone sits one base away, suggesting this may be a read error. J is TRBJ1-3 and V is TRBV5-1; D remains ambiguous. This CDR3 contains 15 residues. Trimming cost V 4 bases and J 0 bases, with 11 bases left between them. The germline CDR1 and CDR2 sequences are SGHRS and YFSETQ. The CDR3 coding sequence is TGCGCCAGCAGCCCCGTCGGTCCCTCTGGAAACACCATATATTTT. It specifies CASSPVGPSGNTIYF.

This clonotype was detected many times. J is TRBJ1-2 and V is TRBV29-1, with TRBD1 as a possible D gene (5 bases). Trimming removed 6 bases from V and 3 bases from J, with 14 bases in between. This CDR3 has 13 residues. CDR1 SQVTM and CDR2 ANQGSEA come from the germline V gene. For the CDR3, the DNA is TGCAGCGTCTCTCCGACAGCGTACTATGGCTACACCTTC. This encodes CSVSPTAYYGYTF.

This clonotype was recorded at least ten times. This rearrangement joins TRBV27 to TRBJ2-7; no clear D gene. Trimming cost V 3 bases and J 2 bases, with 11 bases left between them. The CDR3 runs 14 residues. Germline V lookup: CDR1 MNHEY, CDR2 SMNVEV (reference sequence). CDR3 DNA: TGTGCCAGCAGTTTTTGGGCTGGAGCCTACGAGCAGTACTTC. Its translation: CASSFWAGAYEQYF.

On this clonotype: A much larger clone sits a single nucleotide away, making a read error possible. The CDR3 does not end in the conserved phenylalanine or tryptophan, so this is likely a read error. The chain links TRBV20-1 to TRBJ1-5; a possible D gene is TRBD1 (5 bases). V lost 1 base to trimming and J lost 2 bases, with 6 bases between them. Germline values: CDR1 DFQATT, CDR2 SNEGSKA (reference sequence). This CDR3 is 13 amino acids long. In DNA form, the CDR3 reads TGCAGTGCTAGAGTACAGGGCAATCAGCCCCAGCATTTA. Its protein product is CSARVQGNQPQHL.

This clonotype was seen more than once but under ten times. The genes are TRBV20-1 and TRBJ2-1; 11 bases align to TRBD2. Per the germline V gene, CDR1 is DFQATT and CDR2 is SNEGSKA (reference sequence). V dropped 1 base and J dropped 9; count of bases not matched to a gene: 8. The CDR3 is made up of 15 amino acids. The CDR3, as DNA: TGCAGTGCTAGAGGCGGTAGCGGGGGGGACGGTGAGCAGTTCTTC. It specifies CSARGGSGGDGEQFF.

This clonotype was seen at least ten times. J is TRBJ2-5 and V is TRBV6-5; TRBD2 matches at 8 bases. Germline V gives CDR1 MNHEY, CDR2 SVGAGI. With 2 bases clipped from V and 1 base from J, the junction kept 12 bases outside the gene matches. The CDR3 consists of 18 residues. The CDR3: CASSYQLGAGGSQETQYF. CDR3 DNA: TGTGCCAGCAGTTACCAACTGGGCGCGGGAGGATCCCAAGAGACCCAGTACTTC.

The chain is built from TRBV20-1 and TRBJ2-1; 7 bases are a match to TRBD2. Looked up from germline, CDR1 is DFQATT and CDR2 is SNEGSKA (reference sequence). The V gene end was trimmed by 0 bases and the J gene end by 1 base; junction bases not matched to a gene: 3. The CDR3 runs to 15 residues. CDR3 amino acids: CSARDPGRSYNEQFF. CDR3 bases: TGCAGTGCTAGAGATCCCGGGAGGTCCTACAATGAGCAGTTCTTC.